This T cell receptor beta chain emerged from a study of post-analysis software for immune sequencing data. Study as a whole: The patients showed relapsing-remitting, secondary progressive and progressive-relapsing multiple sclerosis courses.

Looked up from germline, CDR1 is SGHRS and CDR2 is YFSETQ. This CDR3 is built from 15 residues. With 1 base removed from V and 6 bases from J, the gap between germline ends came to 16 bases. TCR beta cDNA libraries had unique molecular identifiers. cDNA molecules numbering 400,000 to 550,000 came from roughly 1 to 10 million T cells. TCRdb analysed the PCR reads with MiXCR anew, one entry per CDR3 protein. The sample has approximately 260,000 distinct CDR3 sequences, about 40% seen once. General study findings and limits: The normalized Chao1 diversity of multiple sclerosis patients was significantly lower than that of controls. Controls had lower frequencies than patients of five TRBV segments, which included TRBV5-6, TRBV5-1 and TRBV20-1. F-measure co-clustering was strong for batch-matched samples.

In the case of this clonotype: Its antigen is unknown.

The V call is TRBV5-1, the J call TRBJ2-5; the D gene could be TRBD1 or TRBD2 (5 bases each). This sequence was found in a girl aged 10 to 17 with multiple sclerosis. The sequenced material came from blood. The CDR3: CASSLSQGPGQTQYF. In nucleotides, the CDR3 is TGCGCCAGCAGCTTGTCCCAGGGACCAGGGCAGACCCAGTACTTC.